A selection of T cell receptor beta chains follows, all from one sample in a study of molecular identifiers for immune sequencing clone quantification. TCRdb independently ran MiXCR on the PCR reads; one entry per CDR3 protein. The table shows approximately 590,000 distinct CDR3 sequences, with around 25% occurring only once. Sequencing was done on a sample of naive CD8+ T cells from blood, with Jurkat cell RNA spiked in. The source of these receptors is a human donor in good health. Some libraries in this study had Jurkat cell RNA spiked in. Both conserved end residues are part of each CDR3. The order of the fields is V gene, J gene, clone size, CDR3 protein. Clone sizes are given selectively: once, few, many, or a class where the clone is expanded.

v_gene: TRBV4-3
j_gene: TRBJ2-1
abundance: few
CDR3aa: CASSQDRASGSLNEQFF

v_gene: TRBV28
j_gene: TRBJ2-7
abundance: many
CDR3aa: CASRRGWPPYEQYF

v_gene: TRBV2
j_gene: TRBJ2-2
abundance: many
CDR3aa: CASSEAGRREAYTGELFF

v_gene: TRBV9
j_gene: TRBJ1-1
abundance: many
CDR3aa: CASSVESNTEAFF

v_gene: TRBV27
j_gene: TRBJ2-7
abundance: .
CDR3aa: CASTPLSPGGPSYEQYF

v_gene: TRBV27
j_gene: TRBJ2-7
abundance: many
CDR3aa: CASGPVSYEQYF

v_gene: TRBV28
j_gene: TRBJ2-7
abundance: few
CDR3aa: CASSGQTSYEQYF

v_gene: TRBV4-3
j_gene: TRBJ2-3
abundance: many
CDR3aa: CASSQKRLGPASTDTQYF

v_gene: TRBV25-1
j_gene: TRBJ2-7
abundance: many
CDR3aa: CASSEILEQYF

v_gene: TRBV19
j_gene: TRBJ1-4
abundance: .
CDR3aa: CASYPQGATNEKLFF

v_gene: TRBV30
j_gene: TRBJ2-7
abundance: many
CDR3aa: CAWSVISGRVEQYF

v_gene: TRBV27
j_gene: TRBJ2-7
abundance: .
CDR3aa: CASRYRGLGAYEQYF

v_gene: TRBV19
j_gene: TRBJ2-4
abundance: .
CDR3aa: CASSIWGDKNIQYF

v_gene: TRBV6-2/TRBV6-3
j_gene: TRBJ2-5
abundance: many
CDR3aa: CASSYISTQETQYF

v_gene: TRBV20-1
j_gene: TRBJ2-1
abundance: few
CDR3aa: CSAPHVLRTSGRWQFF

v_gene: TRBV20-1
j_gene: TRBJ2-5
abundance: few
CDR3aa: CSASLPHEMGETQYF

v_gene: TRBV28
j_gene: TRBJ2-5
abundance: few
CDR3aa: CASSLRRGQGVRRETQYF

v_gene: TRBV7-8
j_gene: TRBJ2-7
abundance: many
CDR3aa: CASRDSGARTYEQYF

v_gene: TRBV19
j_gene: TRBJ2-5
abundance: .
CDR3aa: CASSIGLAGAQETQYF

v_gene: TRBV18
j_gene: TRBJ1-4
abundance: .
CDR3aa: CASSPLQGGEKLFF

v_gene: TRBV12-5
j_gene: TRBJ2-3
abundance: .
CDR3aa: CASGLPHLPDTQYF

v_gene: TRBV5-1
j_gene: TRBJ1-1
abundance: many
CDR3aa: CASSSYSAGGTEAFF

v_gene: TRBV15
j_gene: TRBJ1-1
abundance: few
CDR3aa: CATSTYGPAAFF

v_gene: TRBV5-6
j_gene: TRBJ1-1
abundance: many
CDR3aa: CATSSGGWTEAFF

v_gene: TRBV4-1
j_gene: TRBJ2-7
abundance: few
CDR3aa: CASSQVLRPGLKYEQYF

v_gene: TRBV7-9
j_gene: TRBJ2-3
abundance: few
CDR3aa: CASSSSRTDTQYF

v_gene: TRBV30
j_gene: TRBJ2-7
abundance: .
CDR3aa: CAWNHGIKGVYEQYF

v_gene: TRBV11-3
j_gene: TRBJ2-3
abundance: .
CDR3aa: CASSFLGHGPDTQYF

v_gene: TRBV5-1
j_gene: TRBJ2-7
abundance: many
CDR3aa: CASSSGDRGYYYEQYF

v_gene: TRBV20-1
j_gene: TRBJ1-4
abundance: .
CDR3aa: CSARAQASEKLFF

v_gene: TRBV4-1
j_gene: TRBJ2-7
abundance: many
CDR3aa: CASSRANEQYF

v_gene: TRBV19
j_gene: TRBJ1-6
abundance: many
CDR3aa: CATQNQGNSPLHF

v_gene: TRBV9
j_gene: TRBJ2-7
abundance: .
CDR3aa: CASSVVGTRGPYEQYF

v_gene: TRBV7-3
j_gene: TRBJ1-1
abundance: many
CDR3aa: CASSLVAGANTEAFF

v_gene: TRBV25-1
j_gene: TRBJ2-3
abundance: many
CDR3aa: CASSEYMTSDTQYF

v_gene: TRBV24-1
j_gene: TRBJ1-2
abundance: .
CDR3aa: CATSETGSYGYTF

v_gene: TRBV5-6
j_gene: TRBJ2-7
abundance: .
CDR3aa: CASSSGASSYEQYF

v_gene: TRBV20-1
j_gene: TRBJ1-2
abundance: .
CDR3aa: CSATGTATLGYTF

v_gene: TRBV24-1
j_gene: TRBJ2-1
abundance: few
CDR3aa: CATSDAGFHNEQFF

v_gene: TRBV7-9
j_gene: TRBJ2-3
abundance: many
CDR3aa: CASSLWDQEAGESTDTQYF

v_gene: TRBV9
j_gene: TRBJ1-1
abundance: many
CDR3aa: CASSVGQGGEAFF

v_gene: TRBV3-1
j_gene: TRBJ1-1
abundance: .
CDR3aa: CASSHLEGRRNTEAFF

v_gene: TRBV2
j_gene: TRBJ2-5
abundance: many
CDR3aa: CASELGLAGQETQYF

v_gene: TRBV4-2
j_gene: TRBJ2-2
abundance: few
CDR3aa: CASSQEVGVINTGELFF

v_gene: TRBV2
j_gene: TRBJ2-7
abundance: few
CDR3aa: CASSDVGYEQYF

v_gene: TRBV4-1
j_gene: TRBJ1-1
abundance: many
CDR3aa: CASSPRQGEGNTEAFF

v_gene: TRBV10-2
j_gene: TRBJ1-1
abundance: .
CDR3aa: CASSESRGRNTEAFF

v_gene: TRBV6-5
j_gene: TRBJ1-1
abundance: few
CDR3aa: CASSTQGAWDTEAFF